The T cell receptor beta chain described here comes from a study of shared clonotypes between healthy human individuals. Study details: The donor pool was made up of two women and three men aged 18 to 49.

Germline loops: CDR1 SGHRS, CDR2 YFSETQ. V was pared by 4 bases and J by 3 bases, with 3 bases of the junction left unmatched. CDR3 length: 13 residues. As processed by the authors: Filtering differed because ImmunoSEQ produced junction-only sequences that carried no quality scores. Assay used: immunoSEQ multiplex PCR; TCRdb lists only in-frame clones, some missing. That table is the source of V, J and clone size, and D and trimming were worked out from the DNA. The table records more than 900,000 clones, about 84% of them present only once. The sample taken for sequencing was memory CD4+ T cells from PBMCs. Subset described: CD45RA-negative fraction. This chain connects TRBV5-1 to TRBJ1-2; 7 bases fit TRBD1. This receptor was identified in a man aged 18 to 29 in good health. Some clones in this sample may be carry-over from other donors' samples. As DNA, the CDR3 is TGCGCCAGCAGCGAGGGGGCTTACTATGGCTACACCTTC. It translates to CASSEGAYYGYTF.